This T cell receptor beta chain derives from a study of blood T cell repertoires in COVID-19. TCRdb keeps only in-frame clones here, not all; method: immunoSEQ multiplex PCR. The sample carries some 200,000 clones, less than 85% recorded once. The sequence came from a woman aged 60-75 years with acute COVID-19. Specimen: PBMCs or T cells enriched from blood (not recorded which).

CDR3 coding DNA: TGCGCCAGCAGCCATACCTACAGGGATGAGCAGTTCTTC. Amino acids: CASSHTYRDEQFF. The rearrangement uses TRBV4-3 and TRBJ2-1, with a tentative D call TRBD1 (6 bases). V was trimmed by 3 bases and J by 8 bases, leaving 11 bases between them. There are 13 residues in the CDR3. The germline CDR1 and CDR2 sequences are LGHNA and YSLEER.